The 12 T cell receptor beta chains given below trace back to one sample, sequenced in a study of T-cell memory formation after mild COVID-19. TCRdb reanalysed the 5' RACE reads using MiXCR and keeps one entry per CDR3 protein. Of a few hundred thousand distinct CDR3 sequences in the sample, around 16% are singletons; the top ten hold roughly 24%. Sequences were obtained from PBMCs or a T cell subset sorted from them (not recorded which). The receptors shown here come from a man between 18 and 29 years old who had mild COVID-19 (a few samples of this study predate the infection). Cell type and time point are not known.

The chain recombines TRBV10-3 with TRBJ2-1, with 10 bases that match TRBD1. This CDR3 has 15 residues. With V trimmed by 3 bases and J by 6 bases, 5 bases remained unmatched. The V gene's germline CDR1 is ENHRY and CDR2 SYGVKD. CDR3 sequence (DNA): TGTGCCATCAGTGATGGGGACAGGGGTAGCAATGAGCAGTTCTTC. Encoded protein: CAISDGDRGSNEQFF.

The rearrangement uses TRBV15 and TRBJ2-7, with a weak D call TRBD1 (6 bases). Germline V gene lookup returns CDR1 LNHNV and CDR2 YYDKDF (reference sequence). V shed 0 bases and J shed 1 base, with 10 bases lying between them. The CDR3 runs to 15 residues. CDR3 region: CATSREEGESYEQYV. The CDR3 bases are TGTGCCACCAGCAGAGAAGAGGGGGAGTCCTACGAGCAGTACGTC.

The chain couples TRBV5-1 to TRBJ2-3; D remains ambiguous. Germline values: CDR1 SGHRS, CDR2 YFSETQ. Trimming pared 1 base from V and 2 bases from J, leaving 8 bases between. The CDR3 loop spans 14 amino acids. The CDR3 reads CASSLRLLTDTQYF. CDR3 nucleotide sequence: TGCGCCAGCAGCTTGCGGCTTCTCACAGATACGCAGTATTTT.

This clonotype was recorded many times. The chain employs TRBV7-8 and TRBJ1-1; D not certain. This CDR3 spans 13 amino acids. Germline V lookup: CDR1 SGHVS, CDR2 FQNEAQ. Trimming removed 5 bases from V and 4 bases from J, with 11 bases in between. Here the CDR3 DNA reads TGTGCCAGCAGCGTAGACCTGAGCACTGAAGCTTTCTTT. Translated, it gives CASSVDLSTEAFF.

The chain joins TRBV10-3 to TRBJ2-7; perhaps TRBD1 as D (6 bases). This CDR3 comprises 16 residues. Germline CDR1 ENHRY, CDR2 SYGVKD. V lost 3 bases, J lost 5 bases, and 20 bases lay in between. The CDR3 coding sequence is TGTGCCATCAGTGACGGGACGCCCGAAGGGGGACACGAGCAGTACTTC. Translating gives CAISDGTPEGGHEQYF.

The chain has TRBV5-4 and TRBJ1-4; a weak D match, TRBD1 (5 bases). There are 14 residues in the CDR3. With 2 bases removed from V and 8 bases from J, the gap between germline ends came to 13 bases. In germline, CDR1 is SGHNT, CDR2 YYREEE (reference sequence). As DNA, the CDR3 is TGTGCCAGCAGCTTAGGGGACCGAGGAGAAAAACTGTTTTTT. It translates to CASSLGDRGEKLFF.

The rearrangement links TRBV9 to TRBJ2-3; unclear D gene. Germline V gene lookup returns CDR1 SGDLS and CDR2 YYNGEE. This CDR3 spans 14 amino acids. The V end lost 4 bases, the J end lost 4 bases, and 13 bases lay between the germline ends. This CDR3 reads CASSPGGWADTQYF. The CDR3 bases are TGTGCCAGCAGCCCCGGCGGTTGGGCAGATACGCAGTATTTT.

The V and J genes are TRBV5-8 and TRBJ2-7, with 7 bases identical to TRBD1. Germline assignment: CDR1 SGHTS and CDR2 YDEGEE. The CDR3 totals 14 residues. The ends lost 5 bases at V and 2 bases at J; junction bases unmatched: 7. CDR3 region: CASSWPGTAYEQYV. CDR3 nucleotide sequence: TGTGCCAGCAGTTGGCCTGGGACAGCCTACGAGCAGTACGTC.

CDR3 loop: CASSVANADRETQYF. In nucleotides, the CDR3 is TGTGCCAGCAGCGTAGCTAATGCGGATAGGGAGACCCAGTACTTC. This chain joins TRBV9 and TRBJ2-5; no clear D. The CDR3 is 15 amino acids. CDR1 is SGDLS and CDR2 is YYNGEE in the germline V gene. Trimming left V 0 bases short and J 5 bases short, with 14 bases between.

This chain links TRBV30 with TRBJ2-5; the D gene is possibly TRBD2 (6 bases). This CDR3 comprises 13 residues. Deletions cut 4 bases from V and 5 bases from J, with 14 bases between. Germline CDR1 reads GTSNPN; CDR2 reads SVGIG (reference sequence). The CDR3 DNA sequence: TGTGCCTGGACCCCTTTTGGGAGGGAGACCCAGTACTTC. The encoded protein is CAWTPFGRETQYF.

The chain combines TRBV4-3 with TRBJ1-1; D gene ambiguous. The length of the CDR3 is 13 residues. Germline CDR1 reads LGHNA; CDR2 reads YSLEER. V was clipped by 0 bases and J by 0 bases, with 2 bases between them. The CDR3 DNA reads TGCGCCAGCAGCCAAGAAATGAACACTGAAGCTTTCTTT. Its protein product is CASSQEMNTEAFF.

This clonotype was seen more than once but under ten times. The rearrangement links TRBV12-3 or TRBV12-4 to TRBJ1-1; perhaps TRBD1 as D (5 bases). V lost 4 bases to trimming and J lost 4 bases, with 10 bases between them. The CDR3 is 13 amino acids. The CDR3 DNA reads TGTGCCAGCAGTTCAACCGGGGGCACTGAAGCTTTCTTT. This gives the protein CASSSTGGTEAFF.